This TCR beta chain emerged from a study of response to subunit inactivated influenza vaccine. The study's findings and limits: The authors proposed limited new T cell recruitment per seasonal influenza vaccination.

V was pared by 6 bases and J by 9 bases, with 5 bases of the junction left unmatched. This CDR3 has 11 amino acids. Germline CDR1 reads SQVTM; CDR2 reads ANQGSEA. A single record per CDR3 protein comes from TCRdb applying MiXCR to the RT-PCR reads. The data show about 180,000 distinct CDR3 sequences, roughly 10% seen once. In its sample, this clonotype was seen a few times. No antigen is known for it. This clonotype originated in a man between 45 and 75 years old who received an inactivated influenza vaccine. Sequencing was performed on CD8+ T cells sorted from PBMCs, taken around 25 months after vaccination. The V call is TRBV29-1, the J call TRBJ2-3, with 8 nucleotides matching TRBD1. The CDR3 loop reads CSVDTGGTQYF. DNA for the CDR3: TGCAGCGTCGATACAGGGGGAACGCAGTATTTT.